Below are 13 T cell receptor beta chains sequenced from a single sample in a study of shared clonotypes between healthy human individuals. Produced via immunoSEQ multiplex PCR; TCRdb's table is partial and in-frame only. The sample records roughly 500,000 clones, 90% to 96% being singletons. What was sequenced was naive CD4+ T cells sorted from blood. The sample's subset: CD45RA+ positively selected. These receptors were collected from a woman aged 30 to 39 in good health.

The chain employs TRBV2 and TRBJ2-7, with 8 positions matching TRBD2. With V trimmed by 6 bases and J by 6 bases, 13 bases remained unmatched. Germline lookup yields CDR1 SNHLY and CDR2 FYNNEI. The CDR3 extends over 15 amino acids. The CDR3 sequence: CASSQLAEGVLEQYF. The CDR3 region has the DNA TGTGCCAGCAGCCAACTAGCGGAGGGGGTCCTCGAGCAGTACTTC.

The chain is built from TRBV5-1 and TRBJ2-7; unclear D gene. The ends were cut back, 0 bases at V and 0 bases at J, with 13 bases in the middle. The germline V gene has CDR1 SGHRS and CDR2 YFSETQ. The CDR3 has 16 residues. CDR3 DNA sequence: TGCGCCAGCAGCTTGGCCGCGTACACCGGCTCCTACGAGCAGTACTTC. Its translation is CASSLAAYTGSYEQYF.

In this sample, this clone turned up once. This chain connects TRBV18 to TRBJ2-1; possibly TRBD2 for D (6 bases). Germline V lookup: CDR1 KGHSH, CDR2 LQKENI. The ends were cut back, 3 bases at V and 0 bases at J, with 12 bases in the middle. CDR3 size: 16 residues. CDR3: CASSPVEGSSYNEQFF. CDR3 coding DNA: TGTGCCAGCTCACCCGTGGAGGGATCCTCCTACAATGAGCAGTTCTTC.

The chain links TRBV28 to TRBJ1-2; 10 nucleotides agree with TRBD1. V shed 6 bases, J shed 4 bases, and the junction held 8 bases outside the gene matches. This CDR3 region has 15 residues. CDR1 is MDHEN and CDR2 is SYDVKM in the germline V gene. The CDR3, as DNA: TGTGCCAGCAGCCAGGACAGGGGGAAATTCTATGGCTACACCTTC. This encodes CASSQDRGKFYGYTF.

V and J are TRBV7-2 and TRBJ2-1; 13 bases fit TRBD2. The V and J ends lost 5 bases and 14 bases, in that order; junction bases with no gene match: 9. In germline, CDR1 is SGHTA, CDR2 FQGNSA. CDR3 size: 14 residues. This CDR3 reads CASSLGLAGPREFF. CDR3 DNA: TGTGCCAGCAGCCTGGGACTAGCGGGGCCCAGAGAGTTCTTC. Looking up the rest from reference TRBV7-2 and TRBJ2-1 gives the full variable domain: GAGVSQSPSNKVTEKGKDVELRCDPISGHTALYWYRQSLGQGLEFLIYFQGNSAPDKSGLPSDRFSAERTGGSVSTLTIQRTQQEDSAVYLCASSLGLAGPREFFGPGTRLTVL.

CDR3 residues: CASSPDGREQYF. The CDR3 DNA sequence: TGTGCCAGCTCACCAGACGGAAGGGAGCAGTACTTC. V is TRBV18 and J is TRBJ2-7; D not certain. Deletions cut 2 bases from V and 7 bases from J, with 9 bases between. Germline-derived CDR1 and CDR2 are KGHSH and LQKENI. This CDR3 region has 12 residues. Drawing the rest from reference TRBV18 and TRBJ2-7, the complete variable domain is NAGVMQNPRHLVRRRGQEARLRCSPMKGHSHVYWYRQLPEEGLKFMVYLQKENIIDESGMPKERFSAEFPKEGPSILRIQQVVRGDSAAYFCASSPDGREQYFGPGTRLTVT.

This chain uses TRBV11-2 with TRBJ2-7; perhaps D is TRBD1 or TRBD2 (5 bases each). Trimming took 4 bases from V and 5 from J, leaving 24 bases between them. This CDR3 comprises 17 residues. CDR1 and CDR2 from the germline V gene are SGHAT and FQNNGV. The CDR3 coding sequence is TGTGCCAGCAGCTCCCGCTGGGTTGGGGGACCACCTAACGAGCAGTACTTC. Its protein is CASSSRWVGGPPNEQYF.

This clone came up once. The genes are TRBV7-8 and TRBJ2-3, with 8 bases fitting TRBD2. Germline-derived CDR1 and CDR2 are SGHVS and FQNEAQ. V was clipped by 2 bases and J by 0 bases; unmatched bases: 4. CDR3 size: 16 residues. This chain's CDR3 is CASSLRSSGSTDTQYF. The DNA for the CDR3 is TGTGCCAGCAGCTTACGTTCTAGCGGGAGCACAGATACGCAGTATTTT.

In this sample, this clone turned up once. The CDR3 loop reads CAARGRWGTEAFF. In nucleotides, the CDR3 is TGTGCCGCCCGGGGGAGGTGGGGCACTGAAGCTTTCTTT. J is TRBJ1-1 and V is TRBV19, with D possibly being TRBD1 (5 bases). This CDR3 contains 13 residues. The germline V gene has CDR1 LNHDA and CDR2 SQIVND (reference sequence). Trimming removed 11 bases from V and 4 bases from J, with 17 bases in between.

The chain uses TRBV19 and TRBJ1-2; D perhaps matches TRBD1 (5 bases). Germline CDR1 LNHDA, CDR2 SQIVND (reference sequence). The CDR3 length is 13 residues. V lost 9 bases and J lost 0, with 11 bases in between. The CDR3 sequence: CASRTSPNYGYTF. DNA of the CDR3: TGTGCCAGCAGGACAAGCCCTAACTATGGCTACACCTTC. The variable domain in full, with the rest retrieved from reference TRBV19 and TRBJ1-2, is DGGITQSPKYLFRKEGQNVTLSCEQNLNHDAMYWYRQDPGQGLRLIYYSQIVNDFQKGDIAEGYSVSREKKESFPLTVTSAQKNPTAFYLCASRTSPNYGYTFGSGTRLTVV.

The chain recombines TRBV28 with TRBJ1-2; 10 bases match TRBD1. Germline CDR1 reads MDHEN; CDR2 reads SYDVKM. The CDR3 spans 16 residues. V gave up 6 bases and J gave up 2 bases; unmatched junction bases: 9. The CDR3 DNA sequence: TGTGCCAGCAGACCAGACAGGGGGCCGGTGAACTATGGCTACACCTTC. Its protein is CASRPDRGPVNYGYTF.

This chain connects TRBV7-2 to TRBJ2-7, with D tentatively TRBD1 (6 bases). With 1 base removed from V and 4 bases from J, the gap between germline ends came to 11 bases. Germline assignment: CDR1 SGHTA and CDR2 FQGNSA. The CDR3 spans 14 residues. The CDR3 DNA follows: TGTGCCAGCAGCTTAGGACAGGCGGCTTACGAGCAGTACTTC. This codes for CASSLGQAAYEQYF.

J is TRBJ2-7 and V is TRBV5-1, with 8 positions matching TRBD2. With V trimmed by 3 bases and J by 0 bases, 5 bases remained unmatched. Germline values: CDR1 SGHRS, CDR2 YFSETQ. The CDR3 is made up of 15 amino acids. The CDR3 reads CASSSLAGYSYEQYF. The CDR3 DNA sequence: TGCGCCAGCAGCTCCCTAGCGGGCTACTCCTACGAGCAGTACTTC.